This T cell receptor beta chain was sequenced for a study of beta chain features in type 1 diabetes. Study-wide context: Across the samples, 107,917,701 sorted cells were examined in total.

The investigators reverse transcribed all of the isolated RNA, so they sequenced expressed TCRB transcripts. Data came from immunoSEQ multiplex PCR; TCRdb stores just in-frame clones and leaves some out. The data contain roughly 230,000 clones, more than 9% of them singletons. This clone was picked up a small number of times. The target antigen is unknown. V lost 5 bases and J 0 bases, leaving 11 bases between the germline ends. CDR1 is MNHEY and CDR2 is SVGAGI in the germline V gene. The CDR3 extends over 15 amino acids. Notes on the study in general: The study found that naive, central memory and Treg TCRB repertoires appeared more similar in patients than in healthy donors.

The source is a woman between 18 and 29 years old in good health. Sequenced input: naive CD4+ T cells from blood. The chain joins TRBV6-5 to TRBJ1-5, with D possibly matching TRBD1 (5 bases). This CDR3 is CASSAGRFSNQPQHF. CDR3 DNA sequence: TGTGCCAGCAGTGCGGGACGGTTTAGCAATCAGCCCCAGCATTTT.